Each of the 14 T cell receptor beta chains below was sequenced from the same sample in a study of human T cells and chemical hapten exposure. Each CDR3 protein gets one entry after TCRdb re-called the RACE reads with MiXCR. The sample has 370,000 or so distinct CDR3 sequences, about 4.4% seen once. As for time point: patch test 1, 2 weeks after DPC sensitization. As to treatment: therapeutic diphenylcyclopropenone sensitization with weekly scalp DPC. Here the sequenced sample was whole blood, taken in connection with sensitization to the hapten diphenylcyclopropenone (DPC). Source of these receptors: a woman in her 50s with alopecia areata. Some clones in this sample may be carry-over from other donors' samples.

The chain carries TRBV5-1 and TRBJ2-1; 9 nucleotides match TRBD1. V gave up 4 bases and J gave up 8 bases; unmatched junction bases: 4. Germline assignment: CDR1 SGHRS and CDR2 YFSETQ. This CDR3 is built from 13 residues. CDR3 sequence: CASSPQGADEQFF. In DNA form, the CDR3 reads TGCGCCAGCAGCCCACAGGGGGCGGATGAGCAGTTCTTC. The full variable domain, completed using reference TRBV5-1 and TRBJ2-1, is KAGVTQTPRYLIKTRGQQVTLSCSPISGHRSVSWYQQTPGQGLQFLFEYFSETQRNKGNFPGRFSGRQFSNSRSEMNVSTLELGDSALYLCASSPQGADEQFFGPGTRLTVL.

This clonotype appeared a few times. The chain couples TRBV2 to TRBJ2-3; D is ambiguous. The CDR3 totals 14 residues. V lost 4 bases and J 2 bases, leaving 10 bases between the germline ends. Germline lookup yields CDR1 SNHLY and CDR2 FYNNEI. CDR3 sequence reads: CASSVKLITDTQYF. Written as DNA, the CDR3 is TGTGCCAGCAGTGTTAAGCTAATCACAGATACGCAGTATTTT.

This clonotype was observed a handful of times. The gene calls are TRBV5-1 and TRBJ1-4, with unresolved D. CDR3 length equals 15 residues. CDR1 and CDR2 (germline): SGHRS, YFSETQ. Trimming stripped 4 bases from V and 2 bases from J, with 12 bases between. In nucleotides, the CDR3 is TGCGCCAGCAGCCCTGGTGGCCTCACTAATGAAAAACTGTTTTTT. This encodes CASSPGGLTNEKLFF.

The chain uses TRBV29-1 and TRBJ2-5, with D perhaps matching TRBD1 (6 bases). There are 13 residues in the CDR3. Germline CDR1 SQVTM, CDR2 ANQGSEA. The ends were cut back, 6 bases at V and 1 base at J, with 12 bases in the middle. The CDR3 sequence: CSVGQGGQETQYF. The DNA of the CDR3 is TGCAGCGTAGGCCAAGGGGGCCAAGAGACCCAGTACTTC.

This clonotype showed up many times. V gene TRBV27 combines with J gene TRBJ1-1; 12 nucleotides line up with TRBD1. V lost 4 bases, J lost 5 bases, and 8 bases stayed unmatched. CDR1 is MNHEY, CDR2 SMNVEV, per germline (reference sequence). The CDR3 runs to 16 residues. The CDR3 sequence is CASSWGRGQGATEAFF. The CDR3 DNA is TGTGCCAGCAGTTGGGGGAGGGGACAGGGGGCGACTGAAGCTTTCTTT.

Many counts were recorded for this clonotype. This sequence joins TRBV11-3 and TRBJ2-1; D unclear. The germline CDR1 and CDR2 sequences are SGHNT and YENEEA. This CDR3 comprises 13 residues. The V and J ends lost 1 base and 8 bases respectively, with 9 bases between them. The CDR3 DNA follows: TGTGCCAGCAGCTTAGCGTCCGGGTATGAGCAGTTCTTC. It is translated as CASSLASGYEQFF.

This clonotype showed up many times. The chain recombines TRBV29-1 with TRBJ1-5; D is possibly TRBD1 (5 bases). Trimming cost V 4 bases and J 6 bases, with 10 bases left between them. Germline CDR1 reads SQVTM; CDR2 reads ANQGSEA. CDR3 size: 12 residues. CDR3 bases: TGCAGCGTTGGAGGGGCGAGTCAGCCCCAGCATTTT. The encoded protein is CSVGGASQPQHF.

The chain employs TRBV7-9 and TRBJ2-7; 7 positions agree with TRBD2. CDR1 SEHNR and CDR2 FQNEAQ come from the germline V gene (reference sequence). CDR3 size: 14 residues. Trimming cost V 5 bases and J 7 bases; bases outside gene matches: 11. The DNA of the CDR3 is TGTGCCAGCAGCCGTTTTCGGGGGGATGGGGAGCAGTACTTC. This gives the protein CASSRFRGDGEQYF. Variable domain in full (rest from reference TRBV7-9 and TRBJ2-7): DTGVSQNPRHKITKRGQNVTFRCDPISEHNRLYWYRQTLGQGPEFLTYFQNEAQLEKSRLLSDRFSAERPKGSFSTLEIQRTEQGDSAMYLCASSRFRGDGEQYFGPGTRLTVT.

This clonotype was counted only a few times. The chain joins TRBV20-1 to TRBJ2-5; 8 bases are shared with TRBD2. V dropped 1 base and J dropped 5; count of bases not matched to a gene: 9. Germline V gene lookup returns CDR1 DFQATT and CDR2 SNEGSKA (reference sequence). The CDR3 is 15 amino acids. In nucleotides, the CDR3 is TGCAGTGCTAGAGCGCCGGGACTAGGGACGGAGACCCAGTACTTC. This sequence encodes CSARAPGLGTETQYF.

The chain joins TRBV5-4 to TRBJ2-5, with 7 bases matching TRBD2. V dropped 2 bases and J dropped 1; count of bases not matched to a gene: 5. The length of the CDR3 is 15 residues. The germline CDR1 and CDR2 sequences are SGHNT and YYREEE (reference sequence). DNA of the CDR3: TGTGCCAGCAGCTTCTACGGGGGGATCCAAGAGACCCAGTACTTC. Translated, it gives CASSFYGGIQETQYF. Looking up the rest from reference TRBV5-4 and TRBJ2-5 gives the full variable domain: ETGVTQSPTHLIKTRGQQVTLRCSSQSGHNTVSWYQQALGQGPQFIFQYYREEENGRGNFPPRFSGLQFPNYSSELNVNALELDDSALYLCASSFYGGIQETQYFGPGTRLLVL.

This clonotype was observed at least ten times. The chain links TRBV10-3 to TRBJ1-2; D is perhaps TRBD1 (5 bases). Looked up from germline, CDR1 is ENHRY and CDR2 is SYGVKD. The CDR3 has 13 residues. V shed 7 bases and J shed 4 bases, with 13 bases lying between them. The CDR3 loop reads CAITEDSSYGYTF. The CDR3 DNA reads as TGTGCCATCACCGAAGACAGTTCCTATGGCTACACCTTC.

V usage is TRBV29-1 and J usage is TRBJ1-1; D is undetermined. Germline V gene data show CDR1 as SQVTM and CDR2 as ANQGSEA. This CDR3 has 10 residues. Trimming cost V 7 bases and J 3 bases, with 6 bases left between them. This CDR3 reads CSAQDTEAFF. CDR3 nucleotide sequence: TGCAGCGCCCAAGACACTGAAGCTTTCTTT.

The chain has TRBV12-3 or TRBV12-4 and TRBJ2-1; D unresolved. V lost 6 bases and J lost 6, with 15 bases in between. CDR3 length: 14 amino acids. The CDR3 nucleotides read TGTGCCAGCAGCCAAACTTCCTCGGGCAATGAGCAGTTCTTC. As protein: CASSQTSSGNEQFF.

In its sample, this clonotype was seen many times. The rearrangement links TRBV6-6 to TRBJ2-3, with D tentatively TRBD2 (5 bases). Per the germline V gene, CDR1 is MNHNY and CDR2 is SVGAGI (reference sequence). The CDR3 loop spans 15 amino acids. Trimming took 2 bases from V and 2 from J, leaving 11 bases between them. CDR3 DNA: TGTGCCAGCAGTTACGGTGGACTTGCCACAGATACGCAGTATTTT. Translated: CASSYGGLATDTQYF.